These 24 T cell receptor beta chains were all obtained from the same sample, sequenced in a study of OX40 agonist ivuxolimab in advanced cancers. This table comes from immunoSEQ multiplex PCR, and its TCRdb copy is limited to in-frame clones, with some not included. The sample holds over 35,000 clones; about 80% are singletons and the top ten take 4.2%. Sample: CD4+ or CD8+ T cells sorted from blood, taken in a trial of the OX40 agonist ivuxolimab. The receptors were sampled from an adult with an advanced solid tumor such as melanoma, head and neck, liver or kidney cancer.

The chain uses TRBV10-3 and TRBJ2-2; the match to TRBD2 covers 12 bases. V was clipped by 5 bases and J by 5 bases; unmatched bases: 9. The CDR3 sequence is 17 residues long. CDR1 and CDR2 from the germline V gene are ENHRY and SYGVKD. DNA of the CDR3: TGTGCCATCAGTTCACTAGCGGGGGGCGCGGGTACCGGGGAGCTGTTTTTT. It encodes CAISSLAGGAGTGELFF.

The rearrangement links TRBV19 to TRBJ1-1, with no clear D. In germline, CDR1 is LNHDA, CDR2 SQIVND (reference sequence). This CDR3 is 13 amino acids long. V was shortened by 8 bases and J by 0 bases, with 10 bases between the two germline ends. The CDR3 sequence is CASQEWLNTEAFF. The CDR3 bases are TGTGCCAGTCAAGAATGGTTGAACACTGAAGCTTTCTTT.

The chain employs TRBV30 and TRBJ2-3; the match to TRBD2 covers 10 bases. The CDR3 is made up of 14 amino acids. Germline V CDR1 and CDR2: GTSNPN, SVGIG (reference sequence). V lost 2 bases, J lost 3 bases, and 2 bases stayed unmatched. CDR3 sequence reads: CAWSLAGETDTQYF. The CDR3 nucleotides are TGTGCCTGGAGTCTAGCGGGAGAAACAGATACGCAGTATTTT.

The chain links TRBV6-1 to TRBJ1-3; no definite D call. Germline loops: CDR1 MNHNS, CDR2 SASEGT. The CDR3 covers 12 residues. V was pared by 3 bases and J by 4 bases, with 4 bases between. The CDR3 loop is CASSDWGNTIYF. CDR3 sequence (DNA): TGTGCCAGCAGTGACTGGGGAAACACCATATATTTT.

The chain joins TRBV6-1 to TRBJ2-1; TRBD2 agrees at 10 bases. The CDR3 loop spans 15 amino acids. V was clipped by 4 bases and J by 2 bases; unmatched bases: 2. Germline values: CDR1 MNHNS, CDR2 SASEGT. The CDR3 coding sequence is TGTGCCAGCAGTGGGCTAGCGGGAGCCTACAATGAGCAGTTCTTC. Amino acid sequence: CASSGLAGAYNEQFF.

The CDR3 nucleotides are TGTGCCAGCAGCTTGGAAGGGAACACTGAAGCTTTCTTT. Protein product: CASSLEGNTEAFF. This chain connects TRBV5-6 to TRBJ1-1; D uncertain. V was cut by 0 bases and J by 1 base, with 4 bases left in between. The CDR3 contains 13 residues. CDR1 is SGHDT, CDR2 YYEEEE, per germline.

This chain connects TRBV5-6 to TRBJ2-1; the D is unclear. There are 15 residues in the CDR3. Germline V gene lookup returns CDR1 SGHDT and CDR2 YYEEEE. V gave up 1 base and J gave up 0 bases, with 8 bases separating them. The CDR3 bases are TGTGCCAGCAGCTTGCTACAGAGCTCCTACAATGAGCAGTTCTTC. Translation gives CASSLLQSSYNEQFF.

This chain links TRBV2 with TRBJ2-3; D not resolved. Trimming shortened V by 6 bases and J by 0 bases, and 13 bases separated the two germline ends. This CDR3 has 15 residues. Germline CDR1 reads SNHLY; CDR2 reads FYNNEI. The CDR3 sequence is CASSPRTSSTDTQYF. The CDR3 DNA sequence: TGTGCCAGCAGCCCAAGGACCTCAAGCACAGATACGCAGTATTTT.

The gene calls are TRBV6-1 and TRBJ2-5; 7 bases fit TRBD2. The CDR3 runs 14 residues. Germline lookup yields CDR1 MNHNS and CDR2 SASEGT. The V segment lost 6 bases and the J segment 4 bases; nucleotides outside the gene matches: 8. The CDR3 DNA follows: TGTGCCAGCAGCGCCACCAAGCGGGGAGAGACCCAGTACTTC. This gives the protein CASSATKRGETQYF.

The rearrangement links TRBV27 to TRBJ2-1; 8 positions agree with TRBD2. Germline V gene lookup returns CDR1 MNHEY and CDR2 SMNVEV (reference sequence). J was trimmed by 6 bases and V by 7 bases; bases with no gene match: 17. The CDR3 runs to 17 residues. The CDR3 protein is CASTFRGGLAGFNEQFF. The DNA of the CDR3 is TGTGCCAGCACCTTTAGAGGCGGGCTAGCGGGTTTCAATGAGCAGTTCTTC.

The chain couples TRBV28 to TRBJ2-6; 8 bases are shared with TRBD2. Germline V gene lookup returns CDR1 MDHEN and CDR2 SYDVKM. V trimming: 3 bases; J trimming: 1 base; junction bases outside the gene matches: 5. The CDR3 length is 17 residues. Here the CDR3 reads CASSFGGGPSGANVLTF. The CDR3 DNA reads TGTGCCAGCAGTTTCGGGGGGGGTCCTTCTGGGGCCAACGTCCTGACTTTC. Variable domain in full (rest from reference TRBV28 and TRBJ2-6): DVKVTQSSRYLVKRTGEKVFLECVQDMDHENMFWYRQDPGLGLRLIYFSYDVKMKEKGDIPEGYSVSREKKERFSLILESASTNQTSMYLCASSFGGGPSGANVLTFGAGSRLTVL.

V and J are TRBV4-1 and TRBJ1-5; no definite D call. Per germline, CDR1 MGHRA and CDR2 YSYEKL. The CDR3 covers 16 residues. Trimming cost V 0 bases and J 6 bases, with 15 bases left between them. The CDR3 reads CASSQEDSPPGQPQHF. In nucleotides, the CDR3 is TGCGCCAGCAGCCAAGAGGACTCCCCCCCGGGTCAGCCCCAGCATTTT.

The chain recombines TRBV4-3 with TRBJ1-5; the D is unclear. The V gene lost 0 bases and the J gene lost 3 bases, with 9 bases spanning the gap. This CDR3 has 15 residues. Germline loops: CDR1 LGHNA, CDR2 YSLEER. CDR3: CASSQDRGINQPQHF. DNA of the CDR3: TGCGCCAGCAGCCAAGATAGAGGGATCAATCAGCCCCAGCATTTT.

The table lists this clone with a count of one. The chain combines TRBV6-1 with TRBJ2-2; 8 bases are a match to TRBD1. V shed 7 bases and J 3 bases; nucleotides not matched to a gene: 4. Germline V gene data show CDR1 as MNHNS and CDR2 as SASEGT. This CDR3 has 14 amino acids. The CDR3 DNA reads TGTGCCAGCACCATGACAGGGGACACCGGGGAGCTGTTTTTT. Its translation: CASTMTGDTGELFF.

This sequence joins TRBV5-1 and TRBJ1-2, with D unclear. The CDR3 extends over 16 amino acids. Germline CDR1 reads SGHRS; CDR2 reads YFSETQ. V shed 3 bases and J shed 4 bases, with 19 bases lying between them. The CDR3 region is CASSYLTSLNFYGYTF. CDR3 in DNA: TGCGCCAGCAGCTACCTGACAAGTTTAAATTTCTATGGCTACACCTTC.

This clone was found a few times. J is TRBJ2-7 and V is TRBV11-2, with 8 bases matching TRBD1. V lost 3 bases, J lost 3 bases, and 7 bases stayed unmatched. The CDR3 runs to 15 residues. From germline, CDR1 is SGHAT and CDR2 FQNNGV. CDR3 loop: CASSFGQGGFYEQYF. In DNA, the CDR3 is TGTGCCAGCAGCTTTGGACAGGGAGGCTTCTACGAGCAGTACTTC.

The J gene is TRBJ1-6, the V gene TRBV27; D gene ambiguous. V lost 0 bases to trimming and J lost 1 base, with 7 bases between them. CDR3 length: 16 residues. Germline V gives CDR1 MNHEY, CDR2 SMNVEV (reference sequence). CDR3 sequence (DNA): TGTGCCAGCAGTTTATCGTACGGATCCTATAATTCACCCCTCCACTTT. Translated, it gives CASSLSYGSYNSPLHF.

Concerning this clone itself: The sample holds other DNA sequences that translate to the same CDR3. The chain uses TRBV9 and TRBJ1-6; D gene ambiguous. Germline-derived CDR1 and CDR2 are SGDLS and YYNGEE. Trimming took 0 bases from V and 7 from J, leaving 5 bases between them. The CDR3 runs 13 residues. The chain's CDR3 is CASSVDPNSPLHF. The CDR3 DNA is TGTGCCAGCAGCGTAGATCCCAATTCACCCCTCCACTTT.

This clone showed up just a few times. The chain combines TRBV29-1 with TRBJ1-2; 7 bases line up with TRBD1. The CDR3 sequence is 12 residues long. Germline V lookup: CDR1 SQVTM, CDR2 ANQGSEA. Unmatched junction bases numbered 8, after V lost 6 bases and J lost 7 bases. In nucleotides, the CDR3 is TGCAGCGTAATACAGGGGACAAGTGGCTACACCTTC. Amino acid sequence: CSVIQGTSGYTF. The variable domain in full, with the rest retrieved from reference TRBV29-1 and TRBJ1-2, is SAVISQKPSRDICQRGTSLTIQCQVDSQVTMMFWYRQQPGQSLTLIATANQGSEATYESGFVIDKFPISRPNLTFSTLTVSNMSPEDSSIYLCSVIQGTSGYTFGSGTRLTVV.

The rearrangement links TRBV19 to TRBJ1-1; possible D gene TRBD1, 6 bases. The V gene lost 4 bases and the J gene lost 0 bases, with 21 bases spanning the gap. This CDR3 is built from 18 residues. The germline V gene encodes CDR1 LNHDA and CDR2 SQIVND (reference sequence). The DNA for the CDR3 is TGTGCCAGTAGTACACTGGAGGGGGGAAGAGGGATGAACACTGAAGCTTTCTTT. Protein: CASSTLEGGRGMNTEAFF. Complete variable domain (other parts from reference TRBV19 and TRBJ1-1): DGGITQSPKYLFRKEGQNVTLSCEQNLNHDAMYWYRQDPGQGLRLIYYSQIVNDFQKGDIAEGYSVSREKKESFPLTVTSAQKNPTAFYLCASSTLEGGRGMNTEAFFGQGTRLTVV.

The V and J genes are TRBV5-6 and TRBJ2-6, with D possibly matching TRBD1 (5 bases). V was clipped by 0 bases and J by 0 bases, with 13 bases between them. The CDR3 length is 18 residues. Germline lookup yields CDR1 SGHDT and CDR2 YYEEEE. The CDR3 protein is CASSLGRVLVSGANVLTF. Here the CDR3 DNA reads TGTGCCAGCAGCTTGGGCAGGGTGCTAGTCTCTGGGGCCAACGTCCTGACTTTC.

This rearrangement joins TRBV27 to TRBJ2-2; no reliable D call. Germline V lookup: CDR1 MNHEY, CDR2 SMNVEV (reference sequence). The CDR3 sequence is 12 residues long. Trimming stripped 4 bases from V and 4 bases from J, with 4 bases between. CDR3 region: CASSYSTGELFF. CDR3 bases: TGTGCCAGCAGTTATAGCACCGGGGAGCTGTTTTTT.

The CDR3 nucleotides are TGCAGCGTTGTAGGTGGTCGCACAGATACGCAGTATTTT. It codes for CSVVGGRTDTQYF. The chain carries TRBV29-1 and TRBJ2-3; D gene ambiguous. The germline V and J ends were trimmed by 4 bases and 1 base, with 9 bases remaining between them. This CDR3 has 13 amino acids. Germline V gives CDR1 SQVTM, CDR2 ANQGSEA.

CDR3 region: CASSLEAETQYF. CDR3 DNA: TGTGCCAGCAGCTTAGAAGCGGAGACCCAGTACTTC. The chain couples TRBV7-2 to TRBJ2-5; D unclear. V was pared by 1 base and J by 5 bases, with 5 bases between. Per the germline V gene, CDR1 is SGHTA and CDR2 is FQGNSA. The CDR3 is 12 amino acids.